This TCR beta chain was recovered during a study of Ad26.COV2.S vaccination and SARS-CoV-2 variants (dated by TCRdb to the early 2020s). Broadly, across the study: Donors in the vaccine arm were drawn from COV1001, a phase I-IIa trial of Ad26.COV2.S in healthy adults that was multicentre, randomized, double-blind and placebo-controlled. Ad26.COV2.S was given intramuscularly at 5x10^10 or 1x10^11 viral particles, as a single shot or as two shots 56 days apart. TCRbeta repertoire sequencing was used to assess the specificity and breadth of SARS-CoV-2-reactive T cell receptors after Ad26.COV2.S vaccination. The TCR-sequenced set comprised around 30 samples: some 19 Ad26.COV2.S vaccine recipients, 5 placebo recipients and 8 SARS-CoV-2 convalescent individuals. Trial participants were randomized into five groups of five: low-dose or high-dose Ad26.COV2.S given once or twice, or placebo on both occasions. Investigators did not know the trial group allocation while performing experiments and assessing outcomes.

On this clone itself: What antigen it recognizes has not been identified. It has no much larger one-base neighbor in the sample; base qualities were not kept.

The paper's findings and limits, for the study overall: The study was not powered for comparison of responses between vaccine doses or regimens. According to the authors, total T cell responses may have been underestimated by the TCR breadth and depth analyses. Ad26.COV2.S recipients had higher spike-specific TCR breadth than placebo recipients (P = 0.0014). Substantial breadth of spike-specific CD8+ and CD4+ T cell responses was reported after vaccination. Vaccine and placebo recipients had comparable non-spike TCR breadth, which fits with the vaccine containing only spike.

Inclusive of the bounding cysteine and phenylalanine, the CDR3 is 16 residues long. Only the CDR3 DNA stays, 48 bases, in frame from base 1. Germline trimming: 6 bases from V, 3 bases from J; junction bases outside gene matches: 14. The treatment or condition label for this specimen denotes: roughly 18 received Ad26.COV2.S at low or high dose, single or two shots; several received placebo; per-sample allocation not given. For vaccine and placebo recipients, repertoires were sequenced using samples collected on day 63 after the first injection. Between 29 July and 7 August 2020, Cohort 1b enrolled about two dozen adults aged 18-55 years at one site in Boston, USA. Ad26.COV2.S was a replication-incompetent adenovirus type 26 vector expressing a prefusion-stabilized SARS-CoV-2 spike protein from the original Wuhan strain. TCRbeta CDR3 regions were sequenced with the immunoSEQ Assay. After extraction, genomic DNA underwent amplification by bias-controlled multiplex PCR, followed by high-throughput sequencing. Under the source paper's analysis protocol: To quantify the absolute abundance of every unique TCRbeta CDR3 region, sequences were collapsed and filtered. T cell fraction was estimated by normalizing TCRbeta template counts to usable DNA, which was measured by amplifying reference genes present in all nucleated cells. Repertoire TCRs were annotated as SARS-CoV-2-specific by exact matching of V gene, CDR3 amino acid sequence and J gene to a known reactive TCR set. MIRA supplied the reference SARS-CoV-2 TCR set, which was filtered for enrichment in COVID-19-positive ImmuneCODE repertoires so that public or cross-reactive TCRs were removed. Using the MIRA antigens, annotated TCRs were further analysed by specific ORF or by position within an ORF. Breadth was defined as annotated unique rearrangements over total unique productive rearrangements; depth was the summed frequency of those rearrangements. Group comparisons of TCR breadth used two-sided Wilcoxon rank-sum tests. TCRdb took over this immuneACCESS table, retaining in-frame rearrangements with V and J assigned. Such tables are incomplete; in checked studies, under half of the missing clones stem from an unresolved V gene, and the remainder is unexplained. V and J calls and clone size come straight from that table; D and trimming were deduced from the DNA. Present in this sample are approximately 360,000 clones, approximately 83% of which were seen just once. The top ten constitute 7% to 9.5% of the sample.

The clonotype comes from a person between 18 and 65 years old who received the Ad26.COV2.S COVID-19 vaccine or a placebo. Recombination connected TRBV5-3 to TRBJ2-7; 8 bases in the middle match TRBD1. TRBV5-3 is an open reading frame, and its role is uncertain. This specimen consisted of peripheral blood, obtained in a trial of Ad26.COV2.S vaccine versus placebo. The CDR3 here reads CARMERGQGLDYEQYF. The sequenced DNA is TGTGCCAGAATGGAACGAGGACAGGGCCTCGACTACGAGCAGTACTTC.